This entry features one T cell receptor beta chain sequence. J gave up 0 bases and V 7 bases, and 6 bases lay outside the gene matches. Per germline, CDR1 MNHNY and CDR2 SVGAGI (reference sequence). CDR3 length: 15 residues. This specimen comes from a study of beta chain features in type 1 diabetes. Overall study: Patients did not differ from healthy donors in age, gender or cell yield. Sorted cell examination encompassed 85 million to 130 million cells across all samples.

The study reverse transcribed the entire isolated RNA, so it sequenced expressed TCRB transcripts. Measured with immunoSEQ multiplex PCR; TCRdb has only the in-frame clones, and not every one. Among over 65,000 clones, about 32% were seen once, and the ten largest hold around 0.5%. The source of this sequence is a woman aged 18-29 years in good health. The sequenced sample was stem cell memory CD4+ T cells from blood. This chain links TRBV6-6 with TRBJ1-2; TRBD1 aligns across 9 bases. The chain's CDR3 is CASTPGTGSNYGYTF. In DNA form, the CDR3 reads TGTGCCAGCACCCCCGGGACAGGGTCTAACTATGGCTACACCTTC.